What follows is one TCR beta chain and its context. The junction does not match germline at one end; this may be a read error. Germline assignment: CDR1 SGHTA and CDR2 FQGNSA. The length of the CDR3 is 12 residues. Time point of the sample: peripheral blood 6 weeks after treatment start. This entry comes from a study of PD-L1 blockade in urothelial cancer. In the study overall: Starting at some point between 2014 and 2015, patients were given atezolizumab (1,200 mg intravenously every 3 weeks).

Method: immunoSEQ multiplex PCR; TCRdb's copy keeps in-frame clones and lacks some. Counted here are over 70,000 clones, approximately 87% occurring once; the ten biggest clones make up under 10%. V is TRBV7-2 and J is TRBJ2-7; D might be TRBD1 or TRBD2, each matching 6 bases. The TCR originated in a man between 65 and 80 years old with urothelial cancer. The input for sequencing was PBMCs, taken around atezolizumab (anti-PD-L1) treatment. CDR3 residues: CASTLQGLEQYF. CDR3 in DNA: TGTGCCAGCACCTTACAGGGACTCGAGCAGTACTTC.